This TCR beta chain was sequenced for a study of vaccination effects on CD4 cells after COVID-19. Study information: Viral peptide pools were used in the ViraFEST assay to expand antigen-specific CD4+ T cells, and sequencing came afterward.

V lost 0 bases to trimming and J lost 3 bases, with 6 bases between them. The CDR3 runs 13 residues. CDR1 is MNHEY and CDR2 is SVGAGI in the germline V gene. Details on this clone: Its antigen is currently unknown.

Clones were read by immunoSEQ multiplex PCR, and TCRdb kept only the in-frame ones, dropping some. This sample has some 40,000 clones; roughly 79% occur once, and the top ten carry 2.5% to 3.5%. Culturing for about 10 days preceded CD4+ T cell isolation. The starting material was CD4+ T cells from PBMCs cultured without peptide, obtained before COVID-19 vaccination. The chain combines TRBV6-5 with TRBJ2-7; unclear D gene. The sequence derives from a human donor who received a COVID-19 vaccine. The CDR3 DNA reads as TGTGCCAGCAGTTACTCGGAAGGCTACGAGCAGTACTTC. Protein sequence: CASSYSEGYEQYF.